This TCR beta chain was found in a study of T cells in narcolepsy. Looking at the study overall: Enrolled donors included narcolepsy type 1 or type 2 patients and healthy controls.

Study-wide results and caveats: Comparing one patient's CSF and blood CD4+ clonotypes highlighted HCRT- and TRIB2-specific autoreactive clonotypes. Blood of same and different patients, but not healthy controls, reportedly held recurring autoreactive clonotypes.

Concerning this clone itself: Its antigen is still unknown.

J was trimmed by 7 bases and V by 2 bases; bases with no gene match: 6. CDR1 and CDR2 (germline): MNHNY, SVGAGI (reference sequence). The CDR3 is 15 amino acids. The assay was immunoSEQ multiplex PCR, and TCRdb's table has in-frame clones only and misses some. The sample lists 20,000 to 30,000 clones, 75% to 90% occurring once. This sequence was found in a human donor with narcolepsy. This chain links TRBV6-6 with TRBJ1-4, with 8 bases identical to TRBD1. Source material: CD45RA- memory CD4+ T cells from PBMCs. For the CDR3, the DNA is TGTGCCAGCAGTTACCCCGGACAGGGAGGTGAAAAACTGTTTTTT. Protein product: CASSYPGQGGEKLFF.